This T cell receptor (beta chain) came from a study of cytomegalovirus exposure and HLA in healthy donors (dated by TCRdb to 2016 to 2017). Background for the entire study: In an earlier analysis of roughly 590 of the donors, around 300 Gb of sequence data and just under 120 million unique TCR beta sequences from 150 million to 200 million T cells were reported. The number of typed donors differed by locus: about 620-640 for A, B, C, DRB1 and DQB1; 500 to 550 for DQA1; approximately 610 for DPA1; and 450 to 480 for DPB1. Using immunosequencing, the study profiled T cell repertoires from 500 to 800 subjects and related those repertoires to cytomegalovirus serostatus. Among approximately 370 genotyped donors of the cohort, an average of approximately 240,000 unique TCR beta nucleotide sequences was sequenced per donor, of which 15% to 20% were non-productive. Approximately 300 gigabases of sequencing data and 70 million to 100 million unique TCR sequences made up an early release that covered around 640 HLA-typed donors. Every repertoire in the discovery cohort had been generated on one and the same sequencing platform. The genetic ancestry cluster associated with self-reported Caucasian donors included 81% of the 398 genotyped donors. A handful of DR-DQ haplotypes were treated as single units for association and clustering because of strong linkage in the cohort. To study patterns of TCR occurrence, a later analysis re-analyzed previously published TCR beta repertoires from 700 or so donors and added high-resolution HLA genotyping. Both class I and class II loci were covered by HLA typing, at four-digit resolution. The study aimed to test whether signatures of past pathogen exposure could be identified by cataloging public T cell receptors. In a later genetic analysis, genome-wide SNP genotypes for about three fifths of the 666 donors were used, and that subset was treated as a discovery cohort. To decide whether each TCR beta V gene segment behaved as functional or pseudogenic, an earlier analysis of several hundred of the donors relied on high-throughput TCR beta sequencing. In the later analysis, no new phenotypic data were used to find candidate immune exposures; instead, reliance was placed on TCR beta sequences and their occurrence across donors. Donor age, sex, ethnicity and CMV serostatus were compiled together with the repertoire data. High-throughput TCR immunosequencing, statistical association of individual TCRs with disease status, and machine learning were combined to predict cytomegalovirus infection status. Besides the first cohort of around 700 subjects, a separate validation cohort made up of around 120 different subjects was used.

Of note for this clone: The target of this receptor is not known. The input lacks base qualities; no much larger clone sits a single base away.

Its CDR3 holds 13 amino acids, cysteine through phenylalanine. Only the CDR3 portion is preserved as DNA: 39 bases, with reading frame beginning at the first base. From a lookup of the germline V gene, CDR1 and CDR2 are MNHNS and SASEGT. V sheds 10 bases and J sheds 2 bases, leaving 14 bases between their ends. In total, 630 or so healthy bone marrow donors made up the cohort. At the time of sampling, all cohort members were nominally healthy, though unrecorded immune exposures were likely present. The donor was CMV seronegative and was included in the group of about 350 seronegative cohort members. A peripheral blood sample was collected from each donor, and TCR beta sequencing was performed on peripheral blood mononuclear cells. The Qiagen DNeasy Blood Extraction Kit was used to extract genomic DNA from the blood cell samples. The library was prepared using the immunoSEQ multiplex PCR assay. For the multiplex PCR, a mixture combining 60 forward primers for TCR Vbeta segments and 13 reverse primers for TCR Jbeta segments was used. Amplification of the CDR3 region of rearranged TCR beta genes was performed with a multiplex PCR assay on genomic DNA. Amplified TCR beta libraries were sequenced as 87-base-pair reads on the Illumina HiSeq System. On the study's bioinformatics: In a later analysis, tens of millions of unique TCR beta chains were counted across the 666 repertoires, and around 11 million of these chains were shared by at least two donors. To remove PCR and sequencing errors, raw reads were error-corrected and collapsed into unique sequences using a nearest-neighbor algorithm that merged closely related sequences. V, D and J gene segments were assigned by aligning CDR3 sequences to IMGT reference sequences. For a sequence to be retained, at least a six-nucleotide match to both a V gene segment and a J gene segment was required. Rearrangements were called productive when the CDR3 lacked stop codons and stayed in frame with V and J; all others were non-productive. CDR3 was defined by IMGT convention, running from the second conserved V-encoded cysteine to the conserved J-encoded phenylalanine. The earlier analysis of roughly 590 of the donors excluded any sequence lacking an unambiguous match to a single V gene segment. In an earlier analysis of around 590 of the donors, a V segment was called functional when productive rearrangements were above 56.7%, and segregating when the standard deviation between donors exceeded 5%. A statistical classification framework was developed to diagnose cytomegalovirus status using the catalog of TCR beta chain sequences. V and J gene assignment, in a later analysis, came from comparing TCR nucleotide sequences with IMGT/GENE-DB human TR gene sequences. A later analysis assigned CDR3 sequences and most-parsimonious VDJ recombination scenarios with the TCRdist pipeline. In a later analysis, every TCR beta chain was defined by the combination of its CDR3 amino acid sequence and its V-gene family, and reads without a unique V-gene family were dropped. As a way to deal with suspected cross-contamination and a sequencing artifact, a later analysis dropped 500 to 700 nucleotide sequences that were highly shared and had low generation probability. In a later analysis, a clonal expansion index was calculated for each public chain from normalized within-repertoire ranks of inferred template counts. In a later analysis, generation probabilities were computed using a VDJ recombination model fitted to out-of-frame rearrangements, and the results were checked against IGoR. A later analysis scored TCR-TCR, TCR-HLA and TCR-CMV co-occurrence with hypergeometric tests, applying a repertoire-size bias correction to TCR pairs. A later analysis estimated false discovery rates by permuting HLA or CMV assignments 20 times. In a later analysis, co-occurring TCRs were grouped with DBSCAN, and TCRdist sequence similarity was added when clustering was performed within HLA-allele-positive subsets. Repertoires with fewer than 30,000 or more than 120,000 public chains were left out of co-occurrence clustering, as were about 5 repertoires with anomalous nucleotide sharing. TCRdb mirrors the immuneACCESS table, restricted to in-frame sequences. Some clones are absent from its copies; in checked studies, under half trace to an unresolved V gene, and the reason for the others is unknown. The DNA gave D and trimming, while V, J and clone size come from that table. This sample gives about 21,000 clones in total; around 77% of them show up just once. The top ten constitute 7% to 9% of the sample.

Results and caveats for the whole study, not just this receptor: A further reported finding was that TCR beta sequences accurately predicted the HLA-A and HLA-B alleles for most subjects in the first cohort. In a later analysis, most CMV-associated TCR beta chains were found to appear HLA-restricted, with HLA associations seemingly driven largely by CMV exposure. Because HLA typing was unavailable for some donors at each locus, only the typed subset was used in association tests. A later analysis associated about 17,000 TCR beta sequences with specific HLA alleles at a false discovery rate of 0.05. It was suggested by the authors that the approach could potentially be generalized to other disease states and immunological phenotypes. Some IMGT-functional V segments, including TRBV6-2 and TRBV6-3, could not be told apart with the 87-base-pair reads, so those segments were excluded. Compared with equally common non-associated chains, HLA-associated TCR beta chains in a later analysis were more clonally expanded and had lower generation probabilities. In a later analysis, TCR association rates were found to vary across HLA loci, with the most associated TCRs seen for DRB1 alleles and the fewest for HLA-C alleles. When HLA alleles, especially DR and DQ, strongly co-occurred, TCR associations were difficult to assign to individual alleles. While some public TCRs were present in many individuals, most TCR sequences turned up only very rarely across donors. In a later genetic analysis, a missense DCLRE1C variant was associated with V-gene and J-gene trimming of TCR beta chains, and the association was replicated in an independent cohort. The presence/absence analyses assumed that sequencing depth was roughly uniform across donors, and that assumption may not be true. The sequencing pipeline was judged likely to have produced a cluster of highly shared sequence variants as a technical artifact. About 15 rarely observed V segments, including chromosome 9 orphons, were excluded from the earlier analysis of just under 600 of the donors because counts were too low. Correlated functional status among segregating V segments might be attributable to linkage disequilibrium, but an unknown experimental factor could not be ruled out. An earlier analysis of around 600 of the donors showed that most TCR beta V segments appeared in productive rearrangements either about 90% or about 30% of the time, which broadly matched IMGT annotations. In this cohort, only TCR beta chains were sequenced, and detectable features were limited by the absence of alpha or paired-chain data. The classifier was reported to diagnose cytomegalovirus status with high specificity and sensitivity in both the original cohort and the validation cohort. CMV serostatus was the only immune exposure information available for the cohort. The study listed 150 to 200 TCR beta chains as associated with cytomegalovirus. Compared with the approximately 600-donor mean, donors in an Asian-associated ancestry cluster had fewer N-insertions in productive TCRs, according to a later genetic analysis. A later analysis reported that several top co-occurrence clusters appeared linked to parvovirus B19, influenza, CMV and Epstein-Barr virus. In vitro tests confirmed that three of the cytomegalovirus-associated TCR beta chains recognize cytomegalovirus antigens.

The TCR comes from a man aged 55 to 70 in good health and CMV-seronegative. This sequence uses TRBV6-1 and TRBJ2-5; TRBD2 is a weak D gene call, 7 bases matching. The sequencing input was PBMCs. The DNA sequence reads TGTGCCATTAAAGAGGGGGGGCAAGAGACCCAGTACTTC. This is translated as CAIKEGGQETQYF.